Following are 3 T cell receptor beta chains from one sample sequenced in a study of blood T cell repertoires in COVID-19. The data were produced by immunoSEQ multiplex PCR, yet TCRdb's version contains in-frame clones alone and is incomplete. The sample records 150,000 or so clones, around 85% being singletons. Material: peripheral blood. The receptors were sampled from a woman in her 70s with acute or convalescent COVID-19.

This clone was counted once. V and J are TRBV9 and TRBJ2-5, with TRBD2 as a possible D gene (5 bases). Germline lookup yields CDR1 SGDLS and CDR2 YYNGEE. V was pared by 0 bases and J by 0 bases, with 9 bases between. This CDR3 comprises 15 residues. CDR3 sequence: CASSVGPGNQETQYF. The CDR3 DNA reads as TGTGCCAGCAGCGTAGGCCCCGGGAACCAAGAGACCCAGTACTTC. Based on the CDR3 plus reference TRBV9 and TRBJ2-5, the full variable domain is DSGVTQTPKHLITATGQRVTLRCSPRSGDLSVYWYQQSLDQGLQFLIQYYNGEERAKGNILERFSAQQFPDLHSELNLSSLELGDSALYFCASSVGPGNQETQYFGPGTRLLVL.

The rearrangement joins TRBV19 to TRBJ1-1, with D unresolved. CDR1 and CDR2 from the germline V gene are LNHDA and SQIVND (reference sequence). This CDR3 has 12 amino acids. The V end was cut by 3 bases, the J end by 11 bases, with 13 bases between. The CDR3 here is CASSIRLGEAFF. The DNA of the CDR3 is TGTGCCAGTAGTATCAGATTGGGAGAGGCTTTCTTT.

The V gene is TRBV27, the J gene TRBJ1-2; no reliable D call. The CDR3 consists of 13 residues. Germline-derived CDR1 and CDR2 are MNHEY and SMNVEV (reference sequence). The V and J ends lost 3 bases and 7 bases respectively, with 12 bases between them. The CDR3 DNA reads TGTGCCAGCAGTTTTCAAGGTTCGGGTGGCTACACCTTC. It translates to CASSFQGSGGYTF.